This T cell receptor (beta chain) is from a study of siplizumab effects on memory and regulatory T cells. Study observations and caveats: The mapping of alloreactive clones to unstimulated subsets covered only a minor fraction of them. Only a minority of proliferating CD4+ or CD8+ clones had an assignable naive or memory phenotype, with roughly 80-96% lacking one. Tregs that proliferated in siplizumab cultures did not have their suppressive function confirmed.

The repertoire was sequenced with immunoSEQ multiplex PCR; TCRdb's copy has only in-frame clones and lacks some. The data contain some 100,000 clones, roughly 94% of them seen just once; the ten biggest clones take up approximately 0.58%. Comments on this clone: Antigen unknown.

The source of this sequence is a human donor in good health. Sequenced: Tregs sorted from blood.

This CDR3 is CASSPVIANYGYTF. CDR3 DNA: TGTGCCAGTAGTCCAGTCATAGCTAACTATGGCTACACCTTC. This chain connects TRBV19 to TRBJ1-2, with D uncertain. The germline V gene encodes CDR1 LNHDA and CDR2 SQIVND (reference sequence). Deletions cut 5 bases from V and 0 bases from J, with 10 bases between. This CDR3 comprises 14 residues.